This T cell receptor (beta chain) was sequenced during a study of blood T cell repertoires in COVID-19. Overall study context: The United States, Italy and Spain were the sources of the acute and convalescent COVID-19 samples. PBMCs, B-cell-depleted T cells, or T cells provided the cDNA or gDNA that made up the material.

The CDR3 has 11 amino acids. V lost 5 bases, J lost 6 bases, and 9 bases lay in between. The germline V gene has CDR1 GTSNPN and CDR2 SVGIG (reference sequence). Per the authors' pipeline: Estimates of nucleated cell counts were drawn from the amplification of reference gene primers. Sequencing used immunoSEQ multiplex PCR; TCRdb keeps in-frame clones, though not all of them. V, J and clone size are those of that table, while D and trimming were read from the DNA. The sample holds nearly 400,000 clones, just under 90% seen once. Either two negative PCRs, clearance, or symptom resolution qualified Cohort 3 donors as recovered.

The sample consisted of PBMCs or T cells enriched from blood (not recorded which). J is TRBJ2-3 and V is TRBV30; a weak D match, TRBD2 (5 bases). This TCR derives from a woman aged 25-40 years who had recovered from COVID-19. The CDR3 DNA sequence: TGTGCCTGGGGGGAGACTGATACGCAGTATTTT. Amino acids: CAWGETDTQYF.